The next 15 T cell receptor beta chains were all read from a single sample in a study of control samples from healthy donors and cancer patients. Sequencing was performed with immunoSEQ multiplex PCR; in TCRdb, only in-frame clones are kept and a portion is missing. The sample has just under 100,000 clones; approximately 93% are singletons. Specimen: blood. These receptors were collected from a man aged 18 to 29 in good health.

V gene TRBV7-2 combines with J gene TRBJ1-4; D is unresolved. Germline loops: CDR1 SGHTA, CDR2 FQGNSA. Trimming cost V 1 base and J 5 bases, with 11 bases left between them. The CDR3 spans 15 residues. CDR3 bases: TGTGCCAGCAGCTTAGTCGGCGGGGTAAATGAAAAACTGTTTTTT. This sequence encodes CASSLVGGVNEKLFF.

The chain joins TRBV7-2 to TRBJ2-7; D tentatively reads TRBD1 or TRBD2 (7 bases each). The CDR3 length is 13 residues. Trimming stripped 5 bases from V and 3 bases from J, with 11 bases between. The V gene's germline CDR1 is SGHTA and CDR2 FQGNSA. CDR3 coding DNA: TGTGCCAGCAGCCAGCGGGACAGCTACGAGCAGTACTTC. The encoded protein is CASSQRDSYEQYF. The full variable domain, in which reference TRBV7-2 and TRBJ2-7 provide the parts outside the CDR3, is GAGVSQSPSNKVTEKGKDVELRCDPISGHTALYWYRQSLGQGLEFLIYFQGNSAPDKSGLPSDRFSAERTGGSVSTLTIQRTQQEDSAVYLCASSQRDSYEQYFGPGTRLTVT.

The CDR3 sequence: CASSQDRDQPQHF. The CDR3 DNA is TGCGCCAGCAGCCAAGACAGAGATCAGCCCCAGCATTTT. V and J are TRBV4-1 and TRBJ1-5; D unresolved. Trimming shortened V by 0 bases and J by 5 bases, and 5 bases separated the two germline ends. This CDR3 has 13 amino acids. Germline CDR1 MGHRA, CDR2 YSYEKL.

The chain carries TRBV4-2 and TRBJ2-1; 8 nucleotides line up with TRBD1. Germline CDR1 reads LGHNA; CDR2 reads YNFKEQ. The V and J ends lost 0 bases and 6 bases, in that order; junction bases with no gene match: 10. CDR3 size: 17 residues. The CDR3 is CASSQDQDREGINEQFF. Here the CDR3 DNA reads TGTGCCAGCAGCCAAGATCAGGACAGGGAAGGGATCAATGAGCAGTTCTTC.

V gene TRBV6-5 combines with J gene TRBJ1-1; the match to TRBD1 covers 8 bases. The V gene end was trimmed by 6 bases and the J gene end by 1 base; junction bases not matched to a gene: 7. The CDR3 consists of 15 residues. Germline lookup yields CDR1 MNHEY and CDR2 SVGAGI. Here the CDR3 reads CASSPPTGGNTEAFF. CDR3 sequence (DNA): TGTGCCAGCAGCCCCCCCACAGGGGGGAACACTGAAGCTTTCTTT.

This chain uses TRBV28 with TRBJ1-2; D is uncertain. CDR1 MDHEN and CDR2 SYDVKM come from the germline V gene. This CDR3 spans 17 amino acids. Trimming shortened V by 3 bases and J by 5 bases, and 22 bases separated the two germline ends. DNA for the CDR3: TGTGCCAGCAGTTTCGGTGGTGGCAACAGCTATTGGTATGGCTACACCTTC. Encoded protein: CASSFGGGNSYWYGYTF.

The rearrangement links TRBV9 to TRBJ2-2; no definite D call. The CDR3 has 14 residues. Germline values: CDR1 SGDLS, CDR2 YYNGEE. Trimming pared 1 base from V and 6 bases from J, leaving 10 bases between. The CDR3 region is CASSVSGPSGELFF. As DNA, the CDR3 is TGTGCCAGCAGCGTATCCGGGCCCTCCGGGGAGCTGTTTTTT.

The rearrangement uses TRBV5-6 and TRBJ2-5; D is undetermined. The CDR3 consists of 11 residues. Germline assignment: CDR1 SGHDT and CDR2 YYEEEE. V lost 1 base to trimming and J lost 4 bases, with 2 bases between them. This chain's CDR3 is CASSLRETQYF. CDR3 DNA sequence: TGTGCCAGCAGCTTGCGAGAGACCCAGTACTTC.

This clone was seen a single time. The chain combines TRBV15 with TRBJ2-5; D ambiguous. The CDR3 is 13 amino acids. Germline loops: CDR1 LNHNV, CDR2 YYDKDF (reference sequence). The germline V and J ends were trimmed by 1 base and 3 bases, with 6 bases remaining between them. The CDR3 coding sequence is TGTGCCACCAGCAGAGCGGTGGAAGAGACCCAGTACTTC. It specifies CATSRAVEETQYF.

The genes are TRBV6-4 and TRBJ2-6, with D uncertain. V dropped 2 bases and J dropped 2 bases, with 7 bases sitting between them. CDR1 MRHNA and CDR2 SNTAGT come from the germline V gene. The CDR3 is made up of 15 amino acids. This CDR3 reads CASSDGLAGANVLTF. CDR3 coding DNA: TGTGCCAGCAGTGACGGGCTAGCTGGGGCCAACGTCCTGACTTTC.

This chain joins TRBV6-5 and TRBJ2-7; D perhaps matches TRBD1 (6 bases). V was shortened by 8 bases and J by 4 bases, with 15 bases between the two germline ends. Germline V CDR1 and CDR2: MNHEY, SVGAGI. The CDR3 sequence is 13 residues long. The CDR3 region is CASGRDILYEQYF. The CDR3 DNA follows: TGTGCCAGCGGACGGGACATTTTATACGAGCAGTACTTC.

The CDR3 spells CASSVALAREETQYF. The CDR3 nucleotides are TGTGCCAGCAGCGTAGCCCTAGCCAGGGAAGAGACCCAGTACTTC. The gene calls are TRBV9 and TRBJ2-5, with D possibly called TRBD1 or TRBD2 (5 bases each). Germline-derived CDR1 and CDR2 are SGDLS and YYNGEE. V was cut by 0 bases and J by 3 bases, with 12 bases left in between. The CDR3 contains 15 residues.

CDR3 loop: CASSFVGGESSYEQYF. CDR3 nucleotide sequence: TGTGCCAGCAGCTTCGTGGGAGGAGAAAGCTCCTACGAGCAGTACTTC. V gene TRBV5-6 combines with J gene TRBJ2-7, with D possibly TRBD2 on 6 matching bases. CDR1 and CDR2 from the germline V gene are SGHDT and YYEEEE. Trimming stripped 2 bases from V and 0 bases from J, with 15 bases between. This CDR3 is 16 amino acids long.

V is TRBV7-9 and J is TRBJ2-7, with TRBD1 matching 7 bases. This CDR3 contains 12 residues. Germline V gene lookup returns CDR1 SEHNR and CDR2 FQNEAQ (reference sequence). J lost 4 bases, V lost 8 bases, and 5 bases had no gene match. CDR3: CASRQGTYEQYF. In DNA, the CDR3 is TGTGCCAGCCGACAGGGTACTTACGAGCAGTACTTC.

J is TRBJ2-1 and V is TRBV9, with D perhaps TRBD1 (6 bases). Germline V gene data show CDR1 as SGDLS and CDR2 as YYNGEE. Between the trimmed V and J ends, which lost 3 bases and 2 bases, there was a span of 12 bases. The length of the CDR3 is 15 residues. CDR3 protein: CASSARGGTYNEQFF. The CDR3 bases are TGTGCCAGCAGCGCCCGAGGGGGAACCTACAATGAGCAGTTCTTC.